The 5 T cell receptor beta chains given below trace back to one sample, sequenced in a study of T-cell reconstitution after alpha-beta-depleted transplantation in children. During its preparation, the TCRbeta library received unique molecular identifiers. TCRdb recomputed calls from the PCR reads with MiXCR, one row per CDR3 protein. The repertoire includes approximately 590,000 distinct CDR3 sequences, approximately 10% of them detected once, and roughly 4% sits in the top ten. The sample was PBMCs from the stem cell graft donor, taken from the stem cell graft. The source is a human donor who donated a stem cell graft to a child with acute myeloid leukemia.

This clonotype has a single count. CDR3 residues: CASSRRDGRVGQFF. The CDR3 DNA reads TGTGCCAGCAGCCGACGGGACGGCCGAGTGGGGCAGTTCTTC. The chain uses TRBV5-8 and TRBJ2-1; D may match TRBD1 or TRBD2 (5 bases each). CDR3 length equals 14 residues. The V end lost 4 bases, the J end lost 12 bases, and 20 bases lay between the germline ends. Germline V gene sequence: CDR1 SGHTS, CDR2 YDEGEE. Variable domain in full (rest from reference TRBV5-8 and TRBJ2-1): EAGVTQSPTHLIKTRGQQATLRCSPISGHTSVYWYQQALGLGLQFLLWYDEGEERNRGNFPPRFSGRQFPNYSSELNVNALELEDSALYLCASSRRDGRVGQFFGPGTRLTVL.

This clonotype showed up just a few times. The V gene is TRBV5-1, the J gene TRBJ1-2; TRBD1 matches at 8 bases. CDR1 is SGHRS and CDR2 is YFSETQ in the germline V gene. Trimming cost V 1 base and J 5 bases; bases outside gene matches: 4. The CDR3 totals 14 residues. Here the CDR3 reads CASSLWQGAYGYTF. DNA for the CDR3: TGCGCCAGCAGCTTGTGGCAGGGGGCTTATGGCTACACCTTC.

This clonotype was detected a few times. V is TRBV18 and J is TRBJ2-5; weak D call: TRBD2 (5 bases). CDR1 is KGHSH, CDR2 LQKENI, per germline. Trimming took 1 base from V and 1 from J, leaving 13 bases between them. The CDR3 extends over 16 amino acids. The CDR3 DNA reads TGTGCCAGCTCACCACTAAACACGAGGGTCCAAGAGACCCAGTACTTC. It yields the protein CASSPLNTRVQETQYF.

The genes are TRBV29-1 and TRBJ2-5; weak D call: TRBD1 (5 bases). The germline V and J ends were trimmed by 7 bases and 1 base, with 13 bases remaining between them. This CDR3 region has 13 residues. The germline V gene has CDR1 SQVTM and CDR2 ANQGSEA. The CDR3 DNA is TGCAGCGGGGGTCTGACAGCCCAAGAGACCCAGTACTTC. It yields the protein CSGGLTAQETQYF.

The V call is TRBV30, the J call TRBJ2-4, with TRBD2 matching 11 bases. Germline V gene sequence: CDR1 GTSNPN, CDR2 SVGIG (reference sequence). The CDR3 runs 16 residues. The ends lost 4 bases at V and 2 bases at J; junction bases unmatched: 7. The CDR3 sequence: CAWTGTSGFTKNIQYF. DNA of the CDR3: TGTGCCTGGACCGGGACTAGCGGCTTTACCAAAAACATTCAGTACTTC.